This is a list of T cell receptor beta chains from one sample in a study of cytomegalovirus exposure and HLA in healthy donors. The assay was immunoSEQ multiplex PCR, and TCRdb's table has in-frame clones only and misses some. The sample has around 220,000 clones; 75% to 90% are singletons. Sequencing was carried out using PBMCs. All receptors come from a woman in her twenties or thirties in good health and CMV-seropositive. The CDR3 runs from the conserved cysteine through the conserved F or W. The D gene is left open where the match is weak. Clone size is given for some rows only: seen once, a few or many times, or a class if the clone is expanded.

clone_size	d_call	cdr3_length	v_call	j_call	cdr3_nt	cdr3_aa
NA	TRBD1	12	TRBV2	TRBJ2-7	TGTGCCAGTAGGGACAGGGACCACGAGCAGTACTTC	CASRDRDHEQYF
NA	NA	11	TRBV4-2	TRBJ1-1	TGTGCCAGCAGCCAACTTCGTGAAGCTTTCTTT	CASSQLREAFF
NA	TRBD1	14	TRBV18	TRBJ2-7	TGTGCCAGCTCACCAAGCGCAGGGGGATACGAGCAGTACTTC	CASSPSAGGYEQYF
NA	TRBD1	16	TRBV7-9	TRBJ2-7	TGTGCCAGCAGCCCCCCCGGGACAGGGGAAACCTACGAGCAGTACTTC	CASSPPGTGETYEQYF
NA	NA	14	TRBV6-5	TRBJ2-2	TGTGCCAGCAGGGGACCCTCTGGGACCGGGGAGCTGTTTTTT	CASRGPSGTGELFF
few	NA	14	TRBV11-2	TRBJ1-5	TGTGCCAGCAGCTTTTCCGGGAGAAATCAGCCCCAGCATTTT	CASSFSGRNQPQHF
NA	NA	14	TRBV4-1	TRBJ1-2	TGCGCCAGCAGCCAATACGACGGGTCCTCCGGCTACACCTTC	CASSQYDGSSGYTF
NA	NA	14	TRBV27	TRBJ1-1	TGTGCCAGCAGTTTAAAGGGGGGGAACACTGAAGCTTTCTTT	CASSLKGGNTEAFF
NA	NA	15	TRBV25-1	TRBJ1-4	TGTGCCAGCAGTGAATTAGGGACGGGAGGCGAAAAACTGTTTTTT	CASSELGTGGEKLFF
NA	NA	13	TRBV6-5	TRBJ1-1	TGTGCCAGCAGTACTCCGTCAGGGGAGAAAACTTTCTTT	CASSTPSGEKTFF
NA	TRBD2	14	TRBV7-2	TRBJ2-7	TGTGCCAGCAGCTCGACTAGCGGGAGTGGCGAGCAGTACTTC	CASSSTSGSGEQYF
NA	NA	14	TRBV30	TRBJ2-2	TGTGCCTGGAGTAGAGAGTTCGGGACCGGGGAGCTGTTTTTT	CAWSREFGTGELFF
NA	NA	13	TRBV4-3	TRBJ2-7	TGCGCCAGCAGCCTAGGGCAGGGGTACGAGCAGTACTTC	CASSLGQGYEQYF
NA	TRBD1	16	TRBV28	TRBJ1-5	TGTGCCAGCAGAACCCCCAGGGGGGTTAGCAATCAGCCCCAGCATTTT	CASRTPRGVSNQPQHF
NA	NA	16	TRBV28	TRBJ1-5	TGTGCCAGCAGTTTAGGTGAGGGTCTGAAGCTTCAGCCCCAGCATTTT	CASSLGEGLKLQPQHF
NA	TRBD1	15	TRBV5-1	TRBJ2-7	TGCGCCAGCAGCACCGTTTACAGGGGTTCCTACGAGCAGTACTTC	CASSTVYRGSYEQYF
NA	TRBD1	15	TRBV29-1	TRBJ2-1	TGCAGCGTTGAAGGGACAGGGGAAGCCTACAATGAGCAGTTCTTC	CSVEGTGEAYNEQFF
NA	NA	12	TRBV28	TRBJ1-1	TGTGCCAGCAGTTCGTCGGGGAATGAAGCTTTCTTT	CASSSSGNEAFF
NA	NA	15	TRBV25-1	TRBJ1-1	TGTGCCAGCAGTCCACCGGACAGTGTGAACACTGAAGCTTTCTTT	CASSPPDSVNTEAFF
NA	TRBD2	20	TRBV30	TRBJ2-1	TGTGCCTGCGAGGGTTTAGGTCAAGAGACGAGCGGGAGGTTTTACAATGAGCAGTTCTTC	CACEGLGQETSGRFYNEQFF
NA	NA	15	TRBV27	TRBJ1-5	TGTGCCAGCAGTTTCTGGGGGAATAGCAATCAGCCCCAGCATTTT	CASSFWGNSNQPQHF
NA	NA	13	TRBV6-5	TRBJ1-1	TGTGCCGCTTCTAGGGGTGTGGACACTGAAGCTTTCTTT	CAASRGVDTEAFF
NA	NA	15	TRBV5-1	TRBJ1-1	TGCGCCAGCAGCGAGGATGGGGGATCGAACACTGAAGCTTTCTTT	CASSEDGGSNTEAFF
few	NA	13	TRBV15	TRBJ1-5	TGTGCCACCAGGGCTAGGACAGATCAGCCCCAGCATTTT	CATRARTDQPQHF
NA	NA	12	TRBV29-1	TRBJ1-4	TGCAGCTGCGGGGGAACTAATGAAAAACTGTTTTTT	CSCGGTNEKLFF
NA	NA	13	TRBV19	TRBJ1-2	TGTGCCAGTAGTACCACAGCTCTATATGGCTACACCTTC	CASSTTALYGYTF
NA	TRBD1	16	TRBV6-1	TRBJ2-1	TGTGCCAGCAGTGAACCGGGACAGGGTCGAAAAAATGAGCAGTTCTTC	CASSEPGQGRKNEQFF
NA	TRBD1	13	TRBV27	TRBJ1-1	TGTGCCAGCAGTGGATCAGGGGGCGGTGAAGCTTTCTTT	CASSGSGGGEAFF
NA	NA	13	TRBV30	TRBJ2-7	TGTGCCTGGACGCTACAGCACTCCTACGAGCAGTACTTC	CAWTLQHSYEQYF
NA	NA	15	TRBV5-6	TRBJ1-2	TGTGCCAGCAGCTTTGGTCCGGGGGTCAGGAATGGCTACACCTTC	CASSFGPGVRNGYTF
NA	NA	11	TRBV2	TRBJ2-1	TGTGCCAGCAGTGAAGAAGCTTTGCAGTTCTTC	CASSEEALQFF
NA	NA	13	TRBV18	TRBJ2-1	TGTGCCAGCTCACCACCCGGTAGCCATGAGCAGTTCTTC	CASSPPGSHEQFF
NA	NA	14	TRBV5-4	TRBJ1-4	TGTGCCAGCAGCTTTCGAGGGTATAATGAAAAACTGTTTTTT	CASSFRGYNEKLFF
NA	NA	14	TRBV18	TRBJ2-3	TGTGCCAGCTCACCACTGACAGGAACAGATACGCAGTATTTT	CASSPLTGTDTQYF
few	NA	14	TRBV30	TRBJ1-5	TGTGCCTGGGGTATTCAGGGTATAAGTCAGCCCCAGCATTTT	CAWGIQGISQPQHF
NA	TRBD1	15	TRBV6-5	TRBJ1-2	TGTGCCAGCAGTTACTCCCTAACAGGGACAGGAGGCTACACCTTC	CASSYSLTGTGGYTF
NA	TRBD2	16	TRBV2	TRBJ2-7	TGTGCCAGCAGTGATAAGCGGACTAGCGGGCTGTACGAGCAGTACTTC	CASSDKRTSGLYEQYF
NA	NA	15	TRBV18	TRBJ2-1	TGTGCCAGCTCACCCGGACAGAGCTCCTACAATGAGCAGTTCTTC	CASSPGQSSYNEQFF
NA	TRBD1	15	TRBV6-5	TRBJ2-2	TGTGCCAGCAGTTACTCCCAGGGGGCGCGAGGGGAGCTGTTTTTT	CASSYSQGARGELFF
NA	TRBD1	13	TRBV5-1	TRBJ2-7	TGCGCCAGCAGCGGCGACAGGGTTAACGAGCAGTACTTC	CASSGDRVNEQYF
NA	NA	14	TRBV30	TRBJ1-4	TGTGCCTGGACCGCGGACAGCGTAAATGAAAAACTGTTTTTT	CAWTADSVNEKLFF
NA	NA	14	TRBV7-6	TRBJ2-3	TGTGCCAGCAGCTTAGGAGGGACTACAGATACGCAGTATTTT	CASSLGGTTDTQYF
few	NA	15	TRBV5-4	TRBJ2-1	TGTGCCAGCAGCTTGAATGGGGGTTCCTACAATGAGCAGTTCTTC	CASSLNGGSYNEQFF
NA	NA	14	TRBV14	TRBJ2-1	TGTGCCAGCAGCCAATTATACGGGGGCAGCGAGCAGTTCTTC	CASSQLYGGSEQFF
once	NA	12	TRBV30	TRBJ2-2	TGTGCCTGGATATCGAACACCGGGGAGCTGTTTTTT	CAWISNTGELFF
NA	TRBD1	14	TRBV6-1	TRBJ1-4	TGTGCCAGCAGTGGGGACAGTATAAAAGAAAAACTGTTTTTT	CASSGDSIKEKLFF
once	TRBD1	13	TRBV28	TRBJ1-1	TGTGCCACCTCAGGGGGTCGAAACACTGAAGCTTTCTTT	CATSGGRNTEAFF
NA	NA	17	TRBV4-1	TRBJ2-2	TGCGCCAGCAGCCCACACACAGGGCCCGCGAACACCGGGGAGCTGTTTTTT	CASSPHTGPANTGELFF
NA	TRBD2	13	TRBV29-1	TRBJ2-7	TGCAGCGTTACTAGCGGGAGGTCCTACGAGCAGTACTTC	CSVTSGRSYEQYF